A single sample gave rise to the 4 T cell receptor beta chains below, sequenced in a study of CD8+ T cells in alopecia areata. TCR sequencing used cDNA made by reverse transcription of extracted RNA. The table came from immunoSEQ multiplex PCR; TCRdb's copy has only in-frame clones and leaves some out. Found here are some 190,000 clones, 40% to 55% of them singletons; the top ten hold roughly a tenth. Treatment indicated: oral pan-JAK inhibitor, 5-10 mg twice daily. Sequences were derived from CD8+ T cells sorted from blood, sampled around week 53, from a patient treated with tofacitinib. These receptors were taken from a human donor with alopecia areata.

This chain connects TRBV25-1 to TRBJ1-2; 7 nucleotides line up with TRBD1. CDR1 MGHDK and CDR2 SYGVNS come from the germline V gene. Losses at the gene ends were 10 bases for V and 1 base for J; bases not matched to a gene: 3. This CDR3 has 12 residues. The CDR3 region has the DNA TGTGCCATCAGACAGGGTAACTATGGCTACACCTTC. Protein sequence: CAIRQGNYGYTF.

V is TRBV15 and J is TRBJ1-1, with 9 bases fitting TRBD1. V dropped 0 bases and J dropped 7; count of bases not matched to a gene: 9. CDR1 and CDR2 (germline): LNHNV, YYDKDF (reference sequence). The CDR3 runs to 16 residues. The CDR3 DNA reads TGTGCCACCAGCAGAGATGTTGGGACAGGGTTTGTTGAAGCTTTCTTT. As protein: CATSRDVGTGFVEAFF.

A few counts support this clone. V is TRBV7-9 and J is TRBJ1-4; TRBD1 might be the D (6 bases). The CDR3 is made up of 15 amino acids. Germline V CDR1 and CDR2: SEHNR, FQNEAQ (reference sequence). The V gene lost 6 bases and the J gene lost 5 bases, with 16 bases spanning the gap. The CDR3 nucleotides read TGTGCCAGCAGGCCTCCGGGACACCCGAATGAAAAACTGTTTTTT. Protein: CASRPPGHPNEKLFF.

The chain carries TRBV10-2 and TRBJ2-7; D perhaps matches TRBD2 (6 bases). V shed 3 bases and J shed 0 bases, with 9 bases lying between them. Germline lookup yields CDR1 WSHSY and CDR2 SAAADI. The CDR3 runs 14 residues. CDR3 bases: TGCGCCAGCAGTGAAGTCGGGGGCTCCTACGAGCAGTACTTC. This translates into CASSEVGGSYEQYF.